The present entry profiles one TCR beta chain with its context. Time point described: baseline pretreatment blood. The sample's treatment: 15 Gy SBRT to primary tumor, nephrectomy 4 weeks later. The patient's renal cell carcinoma had clear cell pathology. Germline CDR1 and CDR2: MNHNY and SVGAGI (reference sequence). The CDR3 has 16 residues. With 2 bases clipped from V and 6 bases from J, the junction kept 9 bases outside the gene matches. This specimen comes from a study of radiation and T cells in renal cell carcinoma. Assay used: immunoSEQ multiplex PCR; TCRdb lists only in-frame clones, some missing. The sample yields approximately 150,000 clones, approximately 87% seen once.

The clonotype was recovered from a woman between 50 and 59 years old with renal cell carcinoma. The sample consisted of blood, taken from a patient whose treatment included radiotherapy and nephrectomy. The rearrangement links TRBV6-6 to TRBJ2-1, with 8 nucleotides matching TRBD2. The CDR3 is CASSYGQAGVSNEQFF. The CDR3 DNA reads TGTGCCAGCAGTTACGGGCAAGCGGGAGTTAGCAATGAGCAGTTCTTC.